This T cell receptor (beta chain) was obtained from a study of CD8+CD57+ T cells in acquired aplastic anemia. Study in general: The study obtained an average of around 3.4 ug of DNA from sorted CD4+ and CD8+ cells.

The template for TCR beta VDJ and CDR3 sequence profiling was genomic DNA. TCRdb redid the calling of the reads with MiXCR, one entry per CDR3 protein. Among about 190,000 distinct CDR3 sequences listed, around 50% were seen once. V lost 10 bases, J lost 8 bases, and 18 bases lay in between. Germline-derived CDR1 and CDR2 are ENHRY and SYGVKD. This CDR3 spans 14 amino acids. Sequenced input: sorted CD4+, CD8+, or CD8+CD57+ T cells (not recorded which) from PBMCs. The rearrangement uses TRBV10-3 and TRBJ1-6; D perhaps matches TRBD1 (5 bases). This receptor was taken from a human donor in good health, serving as a control. The CDR3 protein is CATQGLGQDSPLHF. CDR3 in DNA: TGTGCCACTCAAGGGCTGGGGCAGGATTCACCCCTCCACTTT.